This T cell receptor (beta chain) is from a study of shared clonotypes between healthy human individuals. All donors were healthy HIV-negative adults lacking recent acute infections or vaccinations. Naive CD4+ cells were CD45RA-selected; the remaining cells were memory. Sequencing was performed with immunoSEQ multiplex PCR; in TCRdb, only in-frame clones are kept and a portion is missing. The table shows approximately 1,500,000 clones, with more than 95% occurring only once. Sample: naive CD4+ T cells sorted from blood. The subset here: CD45RA+ positively selected. The sequence came from a man aged 30 to 39 in good health.

In DNA, the CDR3 is TGCGCCAGCAGCCAAGCTAAGGGACTAGCGGGACTGGAGACCCAGTACTTC. This translates into CASSQAKGLAGLETQYF. The chain has TRBV4-3 and TRBJ2-5, with 13 bases matching TRBD2. This CDR3 is built from 17 residues. In germline, CDR1 is LGHNA, CDR2 YSLEER. With 1 base clipped from V and 5 bases from J, the junction kept 7 bases outside the gene matches.